This T cell receptor (beta chain) emerged from a study of naive and memory T cell subsets. This clonotype appeared many times. Its antigen is not identified. Both TRBC1 and TRBC2 were covered by a beta constant-region primer of two equimolar oligonucleotides. MiXCR was run by TCRdb on the UMI-ligation and nested PCR reads, yielding one entry per CDR3 protein. The sample includes over 20,000 distinct CDR3 sequences, roughly 9.6% seen only once; the top ten take about a sixth. CDR3 length equals 13 residues. Germline CDR1 and CDR2: MNHEY and SMNVEV (reference sequence). The J segment lost 5 bases and the V segment lost 5 bases, leaving 5 bases of the junction unmatched. CD8 T cells were positively selected from what remained after CD4 positive selection. Study findings and constraints: Gini index rose across naive, CM, EM and EMRA in CD4 and CD8.

The chain joins TRBV27 to TRBJ2-7; 8 nucleotides line up with TRBD1. Sequencing input: central memory CD8+ T cells from blood. This clonotype originated in a human donor in good health. In DNA, the CDR3 is TGTGCCAGCAGTATCGACAGGGGCAACGAGCAGTACTTC. Encoded protein: CASSIDRGNEQYF.